A selection of T cell receptor beta chains follows, all from one sample in a study of cytomegalovirus exposure and HLA in healthy donors. Method: immunoSEQ multiplex PCR; TCRdb's copy keeps in-frame clones and lacks some. The sample shows approximately 120,000 clones, 73% of them seen only once. The sample taken for sequencing was PBMCs. Source of these receptors: a man in his fifties or sixties in good health and CMV-seropositive. Each CDR3 is given with its conserved first and last residue. A D gene is named only where the DNA matches it firmly. Rows may omit the clone size; those that give it use once, few, many or a size class.

j_gene: TRBJ2-3
v_gene: TRBV5-1
abundance: NA
d_gene: NA
CDR3nt: TGCGCCAGCAGCTCCGAGGGGGGGTGGGGCACAGATACGCAGTATTTT
CDR3aa: CASSSEGGWGTDTQYF

j_gene: TRBJ1-6
v_gene: TRBV28
abundance: NA
d_gene: NA
CDR3nt: TGTGCCAGCAGTTCCCGGACGGGGAGCTCCTATAATTCACCCCTCCACTTT
CDR3aa: CASSSRTGSSYNSPLHF

j_gene: TRBJ2-7
v_gene: TRBV11-2
abundance: NA
d_gene: TRBD2
CDR3nt: TGTGCCAGCAGCTTTAGCGGGGGGAACTACGAGCAGTACTTC
CDR3aa: CASSFSGGNYEQYF

j_gene: TRBJ1-2
v_gene: TRBV7-6
abundance: NA
d_gene: NA
CDR3nt: TGTGCCAGCAGCTTAGCTCCGGGAGGCTTATATGGCTACACCTTC
CDR3aa: CASSLAPGGLYGYTF

j_gene: TRBJ2-5
v_gene: TRBV5-4
abundance: few
d_gene: TRBD1
CDR3nt: TGTGCCAGCAGCGGGGGACAGGGGAGAGAGACCCAGTACTTC
CDR3aa: CASSGGQGRETQYF

j_gene: TRBJ2-1
v_gene: TRBV4-1
abundance: NA
d_gene: NA
CDR3nt: TGCGCCAGCAGCCAGGGGAGCTCCTACAATGAGCAGTTCTTC
CDR3aa: CASSQGSSYNEQFF

j_gene: TRBJ2-7
v_gene: TRBV7-9
abundance: NA
d_gene: NA
CDR3nt: TGTTCCAGCGATGGGGCAGGGACTTCCTACGAGCAGTACTTC
CDR3aa: CSSDGAGTSYEQYF

j_gene: TRBJ2-3
v_gene: TRBV28
abundance: NA
d_gene: NA
CDR3nt: TGTGCCAGCAAATGGCGGGGCGATCGGGATACGCAGTATTTT
CDR3aa: CASKWRGDRDTQYF

j_gene: TRBJ2-2
v_gene: TRBV5-1
abundance: NA
d_gene: TRBD1
CDR3nt: TGCGCCAGCAGCTTAACACAGGGGACGACCGGGGAGCTGTTTTTT
CDR3aa: CASSLTQGTTGELFF

j_gene: TRBJ2-5
v_gene: TRBV6-1
abundance: NA
d_gene: NA
CDR3nt: TGTGCCAGCAGTGAAGCCAGGGACAAAGAGACCCAGTACTTC
CDR3aa: CASSEARDKETQYF

j_gene: TRBJ1-3
v_gene: TRBV5-1
abundance: many
d_gene: NA
CDR3nt: TGCGCCAGCAGCTTGGCGCCAGGGTCAGGAGTAAACACCATATATTTT
CDR3aa: CASSLAPGSGVNTIYF

j_gene: TRBJ1-3
v_gene: TRBV2
abundance: NA
d_gene: NA
CDR3nt: TGTGCCAGCACCGGGGACTCTGGAAACACCATATATTTT
CDR3aa: CASTGDSGNTIYF

j_gene: TRBJ2-7
v_gene: TRBV6-1
abundance: few
d_gene: TRBD2
CDR3nt: TGTGCCAGCAGTCCGGGGCGGGGAGGGGAGCAGTACTTC
CDR3aa: CASSPGRGGEQYF

j_gene: TRBJ2-1
v_gene: TRBV7-9
abundance: NA
d_gene: TRBD2
CDR3nt: TGTGCCACCCAGCGGGGGGGGAACAATGAGCAGTTCTTC
CDR3aa: CATQRGGNNEQFF

j_gene: TRBJ1-2
v_gene: TRBV4-1
abundance: NA
d_gene: TRBD1
CDR3nt: TGCGCCAGCAGCCAAGGACCCAGGGGGGATGATGGCTACACCTTC
CDR3aa: CASSQGPRGDDGYTF

j_gene: TRBJ1-2
v_gene: TRBV5-5
abundance: few
d_gene: NA
CDR3nt: TGTGCCAGCAGCCCGGAGGGGTATGGCTACACCTTC
CDR3aa: CASSPEGYGYTF

j_gene: TRBJ2-7
v_gene: TRBV7-9
abundance: NA
d_gene: TRBD1
CDR3nt: TGTGCCAGCACCGGACAGGGGGCCCACGACGAGCAGTACTTC
CDR3aa: CASTGQGAHDEQYF

j_gene: TRBJ2-7
v_gene: TRBV7-2
abundance: few
d_gene: NA
CDR3nt: TGTGCCAGCAGCTTAAGTAATGGGCCCGAGCAGTACTTC
CDR3aa: CASSLSNGPEQYF

j_gene: TRBJ2-5
v_gene: TRBV5-4
abundance: NA
d_gene: TRBD2
CDR3nt: TGTGCCAGCAGCCCAGCGGGGGACAAAGAGACCCAGTACTTC
CDR3aa: CASSPAGDKETQYF

j_gene: TRBJ2-1
v_gene: TRBV7-8
abundance: few
d_gene: NA
CDR3nt: TGTGCCAGCAGCTTAGCAGTGTGGGGAGATGAGCAGTTCTTC
CDR3aa: CASSLAVWGDEQFF

j_gene: TRBJ2-3
v_gene: TRBV9
abundance: NA
d_gene: TRBD2
CDR3nt: TGTGCCAGCAGCGTGTTACCGGGACTAGCAGCAGATACGCAGTATTTT
CDR3aa: CASSVLPGLAADTQYF

j_gene: TRBJ1-5
v_gene: TRBV19
abundance: NA
d_gene: TRBD1
CDR3nt: TGTGCCAGTATAGGGACAGGGGGTATAGGCAATCAGCCCCAGCATTTT
CDR3aa: CASIGTGGIGNQPQHF

j_gene: TRBJ1-1
v_gene: TRBV18
abundance: few
d_gene: NA
CDR3nt: TGTGCCAGCTCCCAAACACAGGGATTTGGAACTGAAGCTTTCTTT
CDR3aa: CASSQTQGFGTEAFF

j_gene: TRBJ2-1
v_gene: TRBV20-1
abundance: NA
d_gene: NA
CDR3nt: TGCAGTGCTAGCTTGCGGGTGCAGTTCTTC
CDR3aa: CSASLRVQFF

j_gene: TRBJ1-5
v_gene: TRBV2
abundance: NA
d_gene: NA
CDR3nt: TGTGCCAGCAGTGAATGGTCCCGGCACAGGCATAATCAGCCCCAGCATTTT
CDR3aa: CASSEWSRHRHNQPQHF

j_gene: TRBJ2-5
v_gene: TRBV28
abundance: few
d_gene: NA
CDR3nt: TGTGCCAGCACCATCATTGGAGACCAAGAGACCCAGTACTTC
CDR3aa: CASTIIGDQETQYF

j_gene: TRBJ2-7
v_gene: TRBV19
abundance: NA
d_gene: NA
CDR3nt: TGTGCCAGTAGTCCCACGCCAGAACAGGTCCTGGCGCGCGAGCAGTACTTC
CDR3aa: CASSPTPEQVLAREQYF